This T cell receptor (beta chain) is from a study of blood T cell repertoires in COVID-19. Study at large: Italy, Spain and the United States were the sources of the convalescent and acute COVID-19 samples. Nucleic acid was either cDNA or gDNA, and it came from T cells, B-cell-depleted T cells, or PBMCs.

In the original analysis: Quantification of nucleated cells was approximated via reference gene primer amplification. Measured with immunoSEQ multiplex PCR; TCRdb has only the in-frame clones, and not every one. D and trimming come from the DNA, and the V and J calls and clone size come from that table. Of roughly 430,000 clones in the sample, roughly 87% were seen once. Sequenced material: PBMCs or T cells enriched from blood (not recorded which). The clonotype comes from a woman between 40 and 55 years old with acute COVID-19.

The CDR3 DNA reads as TGTGCCAGCAGCCTACAGGCCTTTAACTATGGCTACACCTTC. Residues: CASSLQAFNYGYTF. The V and J genes are TRBV11-2 and TRBJ1-2, with D possibly TRBD1 on 5 matching bases. Between the trimmed V and J ends, which lost 5 bases and 1 base, there was a span of 11 bases. Germline values: CDR1 SGHAT, CDR2 FQNNGV. This CDR3 is built from 14 residues.